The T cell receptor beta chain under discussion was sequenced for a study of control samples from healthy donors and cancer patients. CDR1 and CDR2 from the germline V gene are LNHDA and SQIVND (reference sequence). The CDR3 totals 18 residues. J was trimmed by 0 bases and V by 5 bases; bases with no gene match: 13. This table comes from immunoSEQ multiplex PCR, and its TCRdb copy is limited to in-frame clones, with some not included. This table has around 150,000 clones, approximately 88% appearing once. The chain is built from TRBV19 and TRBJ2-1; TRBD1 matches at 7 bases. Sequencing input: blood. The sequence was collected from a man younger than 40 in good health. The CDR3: CASSGDRVPYSSYNEQFF. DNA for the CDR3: TGTGCCAGTAGTGGCGACAGGGTTCCCTATAGCTCCTACAATGAGCAGTTCTTC.